This TCR beta chain was identified during a study of monozygotic twins with inflammatory bowel disease. This CDR3 is built from 15 residues. CDR1 and CDR2 from the germline V gene are SQVTM and ANQGSEA. Added by template switching were UMIs that each held a 6-nucleotide sample barcode. Reanalyzing the 5' RACE reads, TCRdb keeps one entry per CDR3 protein, without DNA. Its listing shows some 450,000 distinct CDR3 sequences. Sequencing was done on a sample of blood. J is TRBJ1-1 and V is TRBV29-1; there is no DNA to check the TCRdb D call of TRBD1. This TCR was sampled from a human donor with ulcerative colitis or Crohn's disease, or a healthy co-twin of an affected twin (not recorded which). CDR3: CSVITGTGGNTEAFF. Drawing the rest from reference TRBV29-1 and TRBJ1-1, the complete variable domain is SAVISQKPSRDICQRGTSLTIQCQVDSQVTMMFWYRQQPGQSLTLIATANQGSEATYESGFVIDKFPISRPNLTFSTLTVSNMSPEDSSIYLCSVITGTGGNTEAFFGQGTRLTVV.